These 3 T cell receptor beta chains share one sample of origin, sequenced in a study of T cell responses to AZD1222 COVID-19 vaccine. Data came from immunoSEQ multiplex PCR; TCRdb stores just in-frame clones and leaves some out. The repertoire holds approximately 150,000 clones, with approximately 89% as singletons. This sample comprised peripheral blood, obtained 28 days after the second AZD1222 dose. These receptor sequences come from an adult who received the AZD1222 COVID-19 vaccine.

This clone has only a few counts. CDR3 amino acids: CASSQANLISISEKLFF. The CDR3 DNA follows: TGCGCCAGCAGCCAAGCGAATCTTATAAGCATATCGGAAAAACTGTTTTTT. J is TRBJ1-4 and V is TRBV4-1; the D is unclear. The V end lost 1 base, the J end lost 8 bases, and 20 bases lay between the germline ends. Germline V gene sequence: CDR1 MGHRA, CDR2 YSYEKL. The CDR3 length is 17 residues.

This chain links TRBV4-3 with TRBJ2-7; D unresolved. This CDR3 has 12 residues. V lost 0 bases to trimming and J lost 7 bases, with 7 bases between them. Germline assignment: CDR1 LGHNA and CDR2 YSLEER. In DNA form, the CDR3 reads TGCGCCAGCAGCCAAGAGGGGTTAGAGCAGTACTTC. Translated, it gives CASSQEGLEQYF.

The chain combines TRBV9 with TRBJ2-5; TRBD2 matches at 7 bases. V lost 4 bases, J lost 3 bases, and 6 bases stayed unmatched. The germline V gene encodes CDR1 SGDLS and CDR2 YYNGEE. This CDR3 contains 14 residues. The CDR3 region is CASSTGTTEETQYF. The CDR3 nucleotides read TGTGCCAGCAGCACCGGGACTACCGAAGAGACCCAGTACTTC.